The clone carrying this T cell receptor (beta chain) was counted only a few times. The data were taken from a study of T cells in Graves' hyperthyroidism and ophthalmopathy. The CDR3 has 13 residues. V lost 8 bases, J lost 6 bases, and 7 bases stayed unmatched. Germline V gene data show CDR1 as SNHLY and CDR2 as FYNNEI. The CDR3 regions of TCR beta were amplified from RNA transcripts. HTBI primers were the set used in a first-round RT-PCR of the TCR CDR3. Each CDR3 protein is one row after TCRdb ran MiXCR on the multiplex PCR reads. This sample has fewer than 400,000 distinct CDR3 sequences, with approximately 15% found just once.

The chain uses TRBV2 and TRBJ2-1; TRBD1 matches 7 bases. This receptor was taken from a woman aged 18-29 years with Graves' hyperthyroidism that later progressed to Graves' ophthalmopathy. The sequencing sample was made of blood. The CDR3 nucleotides are TGTGCCAGCGGGCGGCAGGGGGTCAATGAGCAGTTCTTC. Translation: CASGRQGVNEQFF.